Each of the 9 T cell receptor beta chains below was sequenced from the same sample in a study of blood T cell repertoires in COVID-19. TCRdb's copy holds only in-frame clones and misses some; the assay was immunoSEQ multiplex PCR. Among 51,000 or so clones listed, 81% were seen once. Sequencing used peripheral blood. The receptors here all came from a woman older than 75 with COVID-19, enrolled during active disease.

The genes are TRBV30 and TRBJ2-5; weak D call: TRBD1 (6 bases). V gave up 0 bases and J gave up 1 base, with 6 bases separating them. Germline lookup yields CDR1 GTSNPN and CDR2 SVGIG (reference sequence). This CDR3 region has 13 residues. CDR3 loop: CAWSVQGQETQYF. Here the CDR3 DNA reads TGTGCCTGGAGTGTACAGGGCCAAGAGACCCAGTACTTC.

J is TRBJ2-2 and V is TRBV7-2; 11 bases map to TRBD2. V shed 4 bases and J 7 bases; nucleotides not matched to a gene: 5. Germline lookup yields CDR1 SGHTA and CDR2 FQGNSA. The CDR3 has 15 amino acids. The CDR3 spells CASSSLAGVVGELFF. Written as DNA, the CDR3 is TGTGCCAGCAGCTCACTAGCGGGAGTTGTCGGGGAGCTGTTTTTT.

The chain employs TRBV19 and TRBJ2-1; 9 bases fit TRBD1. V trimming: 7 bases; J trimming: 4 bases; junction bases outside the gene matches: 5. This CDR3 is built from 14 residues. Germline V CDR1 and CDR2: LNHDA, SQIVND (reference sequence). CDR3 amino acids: CASTTGQGYNEQFF. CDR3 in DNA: TGTGCCAGTACTACCGGACAGGGGTACAATGAGCAGTTCTTC. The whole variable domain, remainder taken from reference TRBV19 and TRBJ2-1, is DGGITQSPKYLFRKEGQNVTLSCEQNLNHDAMYWYRQDPGQGLRLIYYSQIVNDFQKGDIAEGYSVSREKKESFPLTVTSAQKNPTAFYLCASTTGQGYNEQFFGPGTRLTVL.

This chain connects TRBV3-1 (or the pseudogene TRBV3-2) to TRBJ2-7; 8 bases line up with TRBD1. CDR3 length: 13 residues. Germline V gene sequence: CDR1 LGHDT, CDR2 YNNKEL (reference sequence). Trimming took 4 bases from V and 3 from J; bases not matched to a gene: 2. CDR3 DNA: TGTGCCAGCAGCCCGACAGGGGACTACGAGCAGTACTTC. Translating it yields CASSPTGDYEQYF.

For the CDR3, the DNA is TGTGCCAGCAGTTACTTAACAGGGGTGACTGAAGCTTTCTTT. This sequence encodes CASSYLTGVTEAFF. J is TRBJ1-1 and V is TRBV6-5; 7 bases match TRBD1. The CDR3 runs 14 residues. Germline CDR1 and CDR2: MNHEY and SVGAGI. J lost 5 bases, V lost 1 base, and 4 bases had no gene match.

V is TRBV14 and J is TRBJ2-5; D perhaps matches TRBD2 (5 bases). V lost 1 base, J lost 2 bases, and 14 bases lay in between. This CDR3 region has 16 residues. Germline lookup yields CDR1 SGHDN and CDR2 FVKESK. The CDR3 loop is CASSQGYKRLQETQYF. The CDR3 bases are TGTGCCAGCAGCCAAGGTTATAAGCGGCTACAAGAGACCCAGTACTTC.

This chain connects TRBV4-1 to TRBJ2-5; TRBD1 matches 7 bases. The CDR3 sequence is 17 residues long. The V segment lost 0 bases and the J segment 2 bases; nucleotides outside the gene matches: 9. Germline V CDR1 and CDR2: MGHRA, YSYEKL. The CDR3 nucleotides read TGCGCCAGCAGCCAAGAACAGGGGCAGGGTGGGCAAGAGACCCAGTACTTC. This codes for CASSQEQGQGGQETQYF.

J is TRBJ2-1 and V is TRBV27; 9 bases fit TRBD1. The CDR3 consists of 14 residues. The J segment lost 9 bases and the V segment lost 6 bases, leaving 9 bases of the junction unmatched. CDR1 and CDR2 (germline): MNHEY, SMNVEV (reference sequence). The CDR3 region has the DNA TGTGCCAGCAGCTCTGGGGGACAGGGAAGTGAGCAGTTCTTC. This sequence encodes CASSSGGQGSEQFF.

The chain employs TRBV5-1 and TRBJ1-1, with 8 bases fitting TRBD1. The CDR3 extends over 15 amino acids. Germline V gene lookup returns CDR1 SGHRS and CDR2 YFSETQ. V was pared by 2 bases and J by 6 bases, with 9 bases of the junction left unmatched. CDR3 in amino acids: CASSFDRGGSPEAFF. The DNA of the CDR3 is TGCGCCAGCAGCTTTGACAGGGGAGGCAGCCCTGAAGCTTTCTTT.